This T cell receptor (beta chain) originates from a study of Graves' ophthalmopathy and Graves' hyperthyroidism. Physicians reached a diagnosis by relying on clinical symptoms, serum thyroxine, TRAb, thyroid ultrasound and orbital computed tomography. This clonotype has a count of ten or more. The TCR beta CDR3 regions underwent amplification from RNA transcripts. Amplification began with first-round RT-PCR using HTBI primers, then second-round multiplex PCR was performed. TCRdb redid the calling of the multiplex PCR reads with MiXCR, one entry per CDR3 protein. The sample consists of about 220,000 distinct CDR3 sequences, 20% to 25% of them appearing once. The sequenced material came from peripheral blood. The receptor was isolated from a woman in her forties or fifties with Graves' ophthalmopathy.

This chain's CDR3 is CASSSLWAESYNSPLHF. In DNA, the CDR3 is TGTGCCAGCAGTTCTCTCTGGGCAGAATCATATAATTCACCCCTCCACTTT. The chain carries TRBV27 and TRBJ1-6, with D unresolved. This CDR3 contains 17 residues. Trimming pared 4 bases from V and 4 bases from J, leaving 17 bases between. Germline V lookup: CDR1 MNHEY, CDR2 SMNVEV (reference sequence).